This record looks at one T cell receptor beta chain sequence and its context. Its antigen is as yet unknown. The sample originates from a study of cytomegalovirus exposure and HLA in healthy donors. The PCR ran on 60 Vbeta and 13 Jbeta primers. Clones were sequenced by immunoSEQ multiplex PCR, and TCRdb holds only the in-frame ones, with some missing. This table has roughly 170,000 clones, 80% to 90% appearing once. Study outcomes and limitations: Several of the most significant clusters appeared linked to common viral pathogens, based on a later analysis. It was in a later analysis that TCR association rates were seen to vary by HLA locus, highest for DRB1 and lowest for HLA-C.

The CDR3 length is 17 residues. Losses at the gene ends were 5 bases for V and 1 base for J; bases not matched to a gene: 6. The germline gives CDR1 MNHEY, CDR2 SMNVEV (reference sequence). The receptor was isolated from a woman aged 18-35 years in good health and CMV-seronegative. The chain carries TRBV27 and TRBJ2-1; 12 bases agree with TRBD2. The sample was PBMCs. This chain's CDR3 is CASSVGLAGISYNEQFF. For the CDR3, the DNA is TGTGCCAGCAGTGTCGGACTAGCGGGAATTTCCTACAATGAGCAGTTCTTC.